A single sample gave rise to the 11 T cell receptor beta chains below, sequenced in a study of shared clonotypes between healthy human individuals. Assay used: immunoSEQ multiplex PCR; TCRdb lists only in-frame clones, some missing. The sample lists about 1.5 million clones, approximately 98% occurring once. What was sequenced was naive CD4+ T cells sorted from blood. Indicated subset: CD45RA+ positively selected. The receptor source for this set is a man under 40 in good health.

The rearrangement uses TRBV5-1 and TRBJ2-1; D gene uncertain. The V gene's germline CDR1 is SGHRS and CDR2 YFSETQ. CDR3 length: 15 residues. With 0 bases removed from V and 6 bases from J, the gap between germline ends came to 13 bases. The CDR3 here is CASSLVTQSLNEQFF. CDR3 DNA: TGCGCCAGCAGCTTGGTAACCCAGTCCCTCAATGAGCAGTTCTTC. The full variable domain, with the rest looked up from reference TRBV5-1 and TRBJ2-1, is KAGVTQTPRYLIKTRGQQVTLSCSPISGHRSVSWYQQTPGQGLQFLFEYFSETQRNKGNFPGRFSGRQFSNSRSEMNVSTLELGDSALYLCASSLVTQSLNEQFFGPGTRLTVL.

This sequence joins TRBV5-6 and TRBJ1-5; 9 bases line up with TRBD1. Germline CDR1 and CDR2: SGHDT and YYEEEE. This CDR3 is built from 11 residues. CDR3 nucleotides: TGTGCAGGGACAGGGCATCAGCCCCAGCATTTT. Translating gives CAGTGHQPQHF. Full variable domain (rest looked up from reference TRBV5-6 and TRBJ1-5): DAGVTQSPTHLIKTRGQQVTLRCSPKSGHDTVSWYQQALGQGPQFIFQYYEEEERQRGNFPDRFSGHQFPNYSSELNVNALLLGDSALYLCAGTGHQPQHFGDGTRLSIL.

The CDR3 bases are TGTGCCTGGACCGGGACTAGCGGGCCTAGCTCCTACGAGCAGTACTTC. It specifies CAWTGTSGPSSYEQYF. V usage is TRBV30 and J usage is TRBJ2-7; 12 bases fit TRBD2. Germline V lookup: CDR1 GTSNPN, CDR2 SVGIG (reference sequence). Trimming took 4 bases from V and 0 from J; bases not matched to a gene: 7. The CDR3 has 16 residues.

The V call is TRBV23-1, the J call TRBJ2-6, with no clear D. TRBV23-1 is an ORF, and what it does is uncertain. V lost 7 bases and J lost 0, with 10 bases in between. This CDR3 region has 15 residues. CDR3 in DNA: TGCGCCAGCACCAGACGGCTCTCTGGGGCCAACGTCCTGACTTTC. Translation: CASTRRLSGANVLTF.

This chain joins TRBV6-1 and TRBJ1-1; 9 bases are shared with TRBD1. The ends lost 4 bases at V and 8 bases at J; junction bases unmatched: 11. In germline, CDR1 is MNHNS, CDR2 SASEGT. The CDR3 is 15 residues long. Here the CDR3 reads CASSVLQGARGEAFF. The CDR3 region has the DNA TGTGCCAGCAGTGTCTTACAGGGGGCGAGGGGAGAAGCTTTCTTT.

The chain couples TRBV4-3 to TRBJ2-7; D remains unclear. Trimming pared 1 base from V and 2 bases from J, leaving 12 bases between. This CDR3 region has 15 residues. Germline V gene sequence: CDR1 LGHNA, CDR2 YSLEER. DNA of the CDR3: TGCGCCAGCAGCCAAGGGCCTGCGGAGACCTACGAGCAGTACTTC. It codes for CASSQGPAETYEQYF.

This chain uses TRBV7-8 with TRBJ2-1, with 7 bases fitting TRBD2. This CDR3 is built from 15 residues. V was clipped by 2 bases and J by 3 bases; unmatched bases: 4. In germline, CDR1 is SGHVS, CDR2 FQNEAQ. The CDR3 DNA reads TGTGCCAGCAGCTTACAAGCGGGGCTCTACAATGAGCAGTTCTTC. As protein: CASSLQAGLYNEQFF.

The chain joins TRBV19 to TRBJ1-1; D is uncertain. Germline CDR1 and CDR2: LNHDA and SQIVND (reference sequence). Trimming took 5 bases from V and 0 from J, leaving 7 bases between them. The CDR3 spans 13 residues. CDR3 in amino acids: CASSPGMNTEAFF. CDR3 sequence (DNA): TGTGCCAGTAGTCCCGGGATGAACACTGAAGCTTTCTTT.

V gene TRBV5-6 combines with J gene TRBJ1-1; 10 bases map to TRBD1. From germline, CDR1 is SGHDT and CDR2 YYEEEE. This CDR3 has 16 amino acids. V trimming: 4 bases; J trimming: 1 base; junction bases outside the gene matches: 7. CDR3 in DNA: TGTGCCAGCAGCCCCGGGACAGGGGACCCGAACACTGAAGCTTTCTTT. It encodes CASSPGTGDPNTEAFF.

The chain links TRBV11-3 to TRBJ2-1, with D uncertain. V gave up 5 bases and J gave up 10 bases, with 12 bases separating them. The CDR3 length is 12 residues. Germline V gives CDR1 SGHNT, CDR2 YENEEA. The DNA for the CDR3 is TGTGCCAGCAGCCTCGTTGACCGAGAGCAGTTCTTC. Amino acids: CASSLVDREQFF.

This clone occurred a few times. The CDR3 bases are TGTGCCAGCAGGCAGGGGGCCACAGATACGCAGTATTTT. Translated: CASRQGATDTQYF. This rearrangement joins TRBV6-5 to TRBJ2-3; 8 bases fit TRBD1. CDR1 and CDR2 from the germline V gene are MNHEY and SVGAGI. The length of the CDR3 is 13 residues. With V trimmed by 6 bases and J by 2 bases, 1 base remained unmatched.